This T cell receptor (beta chain) was found in a study of T-cell memory formation after mild COVID-19. Study-level background: TCR clusters were mostly confined to one donor each. Study-wide findings and caveats: CD4+ contracting clones lay mainly in CM and EM, CD8+ ones in EMRA. Certain responding clones were present in pre-infection memory, suggesting participation of cross-reactive memory.

In its sample, this clonotype was seen many times. Its target is unknown. The CDR3 contains 14 residues. Trimming left V 4 bases short and J 1 base short, with 10 bases between. CDR1 and CDR2 from the germline V gene are LGHDT and YNNKEL (reference sequence). TCRdb reprocessed the 5' RACE reads via MiXCR and lists one record per CDR3 protein. The sample has some 150,000 distinct CDR3 sequences; about 5.5% are singletons. The source of this sequence is an adult woman who had mild COVID-19 (a few samples of this study predate the infection). Cell type and time point are not known. The rearrangement joins TRBV3-1 to TRBJ2-5; D tentatively reads TRBD1 or TRBD2 (6 bases each). Sequencing was performed on PBMCs or a T cell subset sorted from them (not recorded which). CDR3 coding DNA: TGTGCCAGCAGCCTAAGGGGGGCCCAAGAGACCCAGTACTTC. Encoded protein: CASSLRGAQETQYF.